The TCR beta chain described here comes from a study of beta chain features in type 1 diabetes. Findings and caveats of the study: Researchers report that Type 1 diabetes patients had moderately but significantly shorter TCRB CDR3s across all four CD4+ subsets. Patients with type 1 diabetes carried fewer insertions and had more deletions at their VDJ junctions.

Of note for this clone: Its specificity is unknown. Additional DNA sequences in this sample encode the identical CDR3.

The study reverse transcribed the entire isolated RNA, so it sequenced expressed TCRB transcripts. Clones were read by immunoSEQ multiplex PCR, and TCRdb kept only the in-frame ones, dropping some. This table has around 340,000 clones, about a tenth appearing once. CDR3 length equals 13 residues. Germline V gene lookup returns CDR1 SGHAT and CDR2 FQNNGV. V was shortened by 1 base and J by 1 base, with 4 bases between the two germline ends. This chain joins TRBV11-2 and TRBJ2-5, with D unresolved. Sequenced input: central memory CD4+ T cells from blood. The sequence came from a man in his thirties or forties with type 1 diabetes. The CDR3: CASSLGLQETQYF. CDR3 coding DNA: TGTGCCAGCAGCTTAGGGCTCCAAGAGACCCAGTACTTC. Combining the CDR3 with reference TRBV11-2 and TRBJ2-5 gives the whole variable domain EAGVAQSPRYKIIEKRQSVAFWCNPISGHATLYWYQQILGQGPKLLIQFQNNGVVDDSQLPKDRFSAERLKGVDSTLKIQPAKLEDSAVYLCASSLGLQETQYFGPGTRLLVL.